This T cell receptor (beta chain) came from a study of OX40 agonist ivuxolimab in advanced cancers. Study-wide background: Patients' therapy was ivuxolimab, an antibody that acts as an agonist of OX40 (CD134).

V lost 7 bases, J lost 2 bases, and 13 bases lay in between. The length of the CDR3 is 14 residues. The germline V gene encodes CDR1 MNHEY and CDR2 SMNVEV (reference sequence). Using immunoSEQ multiplex PCR, the repertoire was profiled, and TCRdb retains in-frame clones only, with some absent. The table shows tens of thousands of clones, with 85% to 90% occurring only once. The sample consisted of CD4+ or CD8+ T cells sorted from blood, taken in a trial of the OX40 agonist ivuxolimab. This clonotype was obtained from an adult with an advanced solid tumor such as melanoma, head and neck, liver or kidney cancer. The chain has TRBV27 and TRBJ2-3; maybe TRBD2 (5 bases). DNA of the CDR3: TGTGCCAGCACCGACACTAGATACACAGATACGCAGTATTTT. Translated, it gives CASTDTRYTDTQYF.